This T cell receptor (beta chain) derives from a study of cytotoxic CD8 clonotypes in ibrutinib-treated CLL (dated by TCRdb to the early 2020s). Turning to the overall study: The cohort had ten to twelve relapsed/refractory and some 15 treatment-naive patients; 17 were IGHV unmutated. Responses were partial in roughly 25 patients and complete in 2; after median about 70 months follow-up, around 14 stayed in remission and some twelve progressed. Response samples were taken after a median of roughly eleven months on treatment, ranging from 6 to 36 months. Samples averaged about 260,000 productive templates and 90,000 to 95,000 productive rearrangements. Longitudinal samples were obtainable from about 30% of the roughly 86 participants in the trial. Cryopreserved peripheral blood mononuclear cells were obtained before treatment, at response, and at either sustained remission or disease progression. All remission and progressive disease samples were collected while patients were still receiving ibrutinib.

The sample's time point label is to be understood as: 12 months on ibrutinib. Approximately 2 micrograms of genomic DNA were extracted from cryopreserved PBMCs for TCR beta library preparation. Longitudinal blood samples from CLL patients on ibrutinib monotherapy were analyzed using high-throughput TCR beta sequencing. The patients took part in an open-label, single-center phase 2 trial of ibrutinib monotherapy. Each clonotype received, on average, around 10x coverage in deep resolution sequencing performed on a MiSeq, where the target depth lay between 1 in 1 million and 1 in 200,000 T cells. TCR beta libraries were generated with the immunoSEQ hsTCRB Kit. The paper's processing steps were these. ImmunoSEQ Data Assistant and ImmunoSEQ Analyzer were used for data analysis, and V, D and J genes were assigned according to IMGT definitions. Clonality was computed as one minus normalized Shannon entropy of productive rearrangement frequencies, ranging from 0 to 1. Only overrepresented clonotypes making up at least 0.05% of the repertoire of each patient were included in the public clonotype analysis. Approximately 14 age-matched healthy donor repertoires from immuneACCESS were used as controls for clonality. This immuneACCESS table, as held by TCRdb, lists in-frame sequences with V and J called but not all clones. Of the missing ones, under half trace to an unresolved V gene in checked studies; the others have no known cause. V and J calls and clone size follow that table, whereas D and trimming were derived from the DNA. The sample table shows roughly 63,000 clones, and 45% to 60% are seen once. The ten top clones hold over 12% of the sample.

As concerns this clone: Its antigen specificity is not known. One base away there is no much larger clone; base qualities are not given.

Broad study findings and their caveats: Public clonotypes were rare and either contracted or stayed stable during treatment, and the rise in clonality at ibrutinib response reflected the expansion of private clonotypes. At baseline, clonality was higher than in age-matched healthy donors and showed a strong correlation with circulating CD8+ T-cell counts. Clonality increased at ibrutinib response, stayed stable in sustained remission, and fell back toward baseline at progression. Sustained-remission and progressing patients did not have matched sampling times, and lymph node repertoires were not examined.

The sequenced sample was PBMCs, obtained after 12 months of ibrutinib treatment. This sequence originates from a human donor with chronic lymphocytic leukemia.

The CDR3 corresponds to CSGQLAGGTDTQYF. The nucleotide sequence reads as follows: TGCAGCGGCCAACTAGCGGGGGGCACAGATACGCAGTATTTT. Here the chain combines TRBV29-1 and TRBJ2-3, with 11 junctional bases fitting TRBD2. V is pruned by 7 bases and J by 1 base, leaving 4 bases of the junction without a gene match. Per the germline V gene, SQVTM is the CDR1 and ANQGSEA is the CDR2. Reading from cysteine to phenylalanine, the CDR3 counts 14 amino acids. CDR3 DNA is the only sequence kept; it has 42 bases, read in frame from the first base.